This T cell receptor beta chain was retrieved from a study of CD8+CD57+ T cells in acquired aplastic anemia. Turning to the study itself: Sorted cells (CD4+ and CD8+) yielded DNA amounts that averaged about 3.4 ug. Whole-study findings and limits: A set of approximately 29 CD8+ CDR3 sequences was shared between patients and controls, and these sequences appeared highly expressed in patients. Statistical testing detected no significant gap in CD8+ Simpson's diversity between patients and controls.

Comment on this clonotype: Its antigen is as yet unknown.

In germline, CDR1 is SEHNR, CDR2 FQNEAQ (reference sequence). There are 14 residues in the CDR3. V was pared by 5 bases and J by 7 bases, with 18 bases between. Template material for TCR beta VDJ and CDR3 profiling consisted of genomic DNA. One entry per CDR3 protein, called by TCRdb with MiXCR from the reads. The table lists approximately 270,000 distinct CDR3 sequences, 45% to 70% of them singletons. The chain couples TRBV7-9 to TRBJ2-7, with no clear D. The clonotype originates from a human donor with severe aplastic anemia or a healthy control (not recorded which). Material for sequencing was sorted CD4+, CD8+, or CD8+CD57+ T cells (not recorded which) from PBMCs. Here the CDR3 reads CASSLRPPSSEQYF. Here the CDR3 DNA reads TGTGCCAGCAGCCTTCGACCACCTAGTTCGGAGCAGTACTTC. Full variable domain (missing parts from reference TRBV7-9 and TRBJ2-7): DTGVSQNPRHKITKRGQNVTFRCDPISEHNRLYWYRQTLGQGPEFLTYFQNEAQLEKSRLLSDRFSAERPKGSFSTLEIQRTEQGDSAMYLCASSLRPPSSEQYFGPGTRLTVT.